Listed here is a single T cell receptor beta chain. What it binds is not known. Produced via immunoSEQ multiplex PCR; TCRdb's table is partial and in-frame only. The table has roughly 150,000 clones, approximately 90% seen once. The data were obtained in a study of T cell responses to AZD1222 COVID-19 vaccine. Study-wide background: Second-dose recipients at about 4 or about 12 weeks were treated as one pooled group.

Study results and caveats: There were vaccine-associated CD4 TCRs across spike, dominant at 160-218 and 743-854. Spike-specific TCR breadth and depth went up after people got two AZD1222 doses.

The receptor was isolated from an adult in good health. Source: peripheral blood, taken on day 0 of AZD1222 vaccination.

CDR3 amino acids: CASSLETGNYGYTF. The CDR3 region has the DNA TGCGCCAGCAGCTTGGAAACGGGGAACTATGGCTACACCTTC. The rearrangement joins TRBV5-1 to TRBJ1-2; the D is unclear. Germline CDR1 reads SGHRS; CDR2 reads YFSETQ. V was cut by 0 bases and J by 2 bases, with 8 bases left in between. The length of the CDR3 is 14 residues.